These 10 T cell receptor beta chains were sequenced from one sample in a study of T cell responses to AZD1222 COVID-19 vaccine (dated by TCRdb to the early 2020s). Libraries were made using the immunoSEQ multiplex PCR assay. Imported from immuneACCESS, the table was reduced by TCRdb to in-frame sequences with V and J called. These copies leave out some clones; in studies compared against another copy, an unresolved V gene accounts for under half, and the cause of the remainder is not known. This sample gives approximately 60,000 clones in total; around 83% of them show up just once. The ten largest make up 20% of the sample. What this sample's time point label stands for: baseline before first vaccination. The sequences come from peripheral blood, collected on day 0 of AZD1222 vaccination. Receptors originate from an adult in good health.

The V gene is TRBV2, the J gene TRBJ2-3; 7 bases match TRBD2. V lost 4 bases and J lost 4; bases outside the gene matches: 8. CDR3 length equals 15 residues. CDR1 is SNHLY, CDR2 FYNNEI, per germline. CDR3 coding DNA: TGTGCCAGCAGTGTGGGGGAGGGCCGATCAGATACGCAGTATTTT. Translating gives CASSVGEGRSDTQYF. Supplemented by reference TRBV2 and TRBJ2-3, the full variable domain reads EPEVTQTPSHQVTQMGQEVILRCVPISNHLYFYWYRQILGQKVEFLVSFYNNEISEKSEIFDDQFSVERPDGSNFTLKIRSTKLEDSAMYFCASSVGEGRSDTQYFGPGTRLTVL.

The chain joins TRBV9 to TRBJ2-5; 7 bases fit TRBD2. The CDR3 spans 16 residues. The V gene's germline CDR1 is SGDLS and CDR2 YYNGEE. V gave up 0 bases and J gave up 7 bases; unmatched junction bases: 12. The CDR3, as DNA: TGTGCCAGCAGCGTAGAGGCTAGCGGTTGGGTTGGGACCCAGTACTTC. Its translation: CASSVEASGWVGTQYF.

The chain uses TRBV7-2 and TRBJ1-2; no clear D gene. Trimming pared 1 base from V and 3 bases from J, leaving 9 bases between. The CDR3 is 14 residues long. Germline loops: CDR1 SGHTA, CDR2 FQGNSA. CDR3 DNA sequence: TGTGCCAGCAGCTTAGAGGCTCGGTACTATGGCTACACCTTC. This gives the protein CASSLEARYYGYTF.

This clone showed up just a few times. The V call is TRBV21-1, the J call TRBJ1-5; the D call TRBD1 from the table was never checked on the DNA. TRBV21-1 is an annotated pseudogene. The CDR3 runs 13 residues. The CDR3 loop is CASTGQTYQPQHF. The CDR3 nucleotides read TGTGCCAGCACCGGACAGACTTATCAGCCCCAGCATTTT.

This chain uses TRBV6-1 with TRBJ1-1; tentatively, D is TRBD1 (5 bases). The V gene lost 0 bases and the J gene lost 1 base, with 9 bases spanning the gap. CDR3 size: 15 residues. The germline CDR1 and CDR2 sequences are MNHNS and SASEGT. The CDR3 nucleotides read TGTGCCAGCAGTGAAGCGGCAGGGTGGAACACTGAAGCTTTCTTT. It is translated as CASSEAAGWNTEAFF.

The chain has TRBV11-3 and TRBJ1-2; D is unresolved. Trimming pared 0 bases from V and 3 bases from J, leaving 8 bases between. The germline V gene encodes CDR1 SGHNT and CDR2 YENEEA. The CDR3 sequence is 14 residues long. CDR3 bases: TGTGCCAGCAGCTTAGAGGCCGGGGACTATGGCTACACCTTC. It translates to CASSLEAGDYGYTF.

The chain combines TRBV19 with TRBJ2-5; TRBD2 is a possible D gene (6 bases). There are 16 residues in the CDR3. Per the germline V gene, CDR1 is LNHDA and CDR2 is SQIVND (reference sequence). V lost 3 bases and J lost 3, with 17 bases in between. The DNA of the CDR3 is TGTGCCAGTAGTATCACTGGACTAACACGAAAAGAGACCCAGTACTTC. It yields the protein CASSITGLTRKETQYF.

This sequence joins TRBV4-1 and TRBJ2-1; 12 bases match TRBD2. Per germline, CDR1 MGHRA and CDR2 YSYEKL. The length of the CDR3 is 17 residues. With V trimmed by 5 bases and J by 9 bases, 14 bases remained unmatched. For the CDR3, the DNA is TGCGCCAGCAGCTCGAGTGGGGCTAGCGGGAGGGAAGGTGAGCAGTTCTTC. Its translation: CASSSSGASGREGEQFF.

The rearrangement uses TRBV5-8 and TRBJ2-1, with D hard to call. CDR1 is SGHTS, CDR2 YDEGEE, per germline. The CDR3 is 12 amino acids. Between the trimmed V and J ends, which lost 7 bases and 4 bases, there was a span of 9 bases. The CDR3: CASPLGYNEQFF. Written as DNA, the CDR3 is TGTGCCAGCCCTTTGGGGTACAATGAGCAGTTCTTC.

This clone was detected only once. The CDR3 reads CASRPYWDSLDGYTF. The CDR3 DNA reads TGTGCCAGTAGACCTTACTGGGACAGTCTGGATGGCTACACCTTC. The gene calls are TRBV19 and TRBJ1-2; TRBD1 aligns across 7 bases. The CDR3 loop spans 15 amino acids. Germline V CDR1 and CDR2: LNHDA, SQIVND (reference sequence). Trimming removed 6 bases from V and 6 bases from J; junction bases left unmatched: 13.